The rows below give T cell receptor beta chains drawn from one sample of a study of naive and memory T cell subsets. TCRdb ran MiXCR on the UMI-ligation and nested PCR reads and lists one entry per CDR3 protein. The sample shows tens of thousands of distinct CDR3 sequences, roughly 14% of them seen only once. The sequenced sample was central memory CD4+ T cells from blood. These receptors were obtained from a human donor in good health. Each CDR3 is given with its conserved first and last residue.

TRBV20-1	TRBJ2-7	CSASGIYEQYF
TRBV10-3	TRBJ2-7	CAISVSDLAEQYF
TRBV2	TRBJ2-3	CASSRLAASTDTQYF
TRBV20-1	TRBJ2-3	CSAVAAGDTQYF
TRBV20-1	TRBJ1-6	CSAFAKGGSPLHF
TRBV7-6	TRBJ2-3	CASSLLAVWDTDTQYF
TRBV6-5	TRBJ2-7	CASSYSHRGTYEQYF
TRBV28	TRBJ1-1	CASSPRDRGGTEAFF
TRBV24-1	TRBJ2-5	CATSKTGLQGETQYF
TRBV6-2/TRBV6-3	TRBJ2-1	CASSYGTSGPQFF
TRBV10-3	TRBJ2-2	CATMTDTGELFF
TRBV2	TRBJ2-1	CASRETSGGKMVQFF
TRBV7-2	TRBJ1-6	CASSSRGESPLHF
TRBV11-2	TRBJ2-7	CASSLVTSGSEQYF
TRBV7-2	TRBJ1-6	CASSPGGQLGNSPLHF
TRBV4-3	TRBJ2-1	CASSQGLQREGGEQFF
TRBV6-1	TRBJ2-7	CASRSGQGVNEQYF
TRBV3-1	TRBJ2-7	CASSRSGTSGRRTYEQYF
TRBV4-3	TRBJ2-2	CASSQEGGVRGTGELFF
TRBV19	TRBJ2-7	CASSIAGGGYEQYF
TRBV20-1	TRBJ2-5	CSPQGGTAQETQYF
TRBV6-1	TRBJ2-2	CASSEGISGTGELFF
TRBV12-3/TRBV12-4	TRBJ1-5	CASDHSGEGKPQHF
TRBV6-6	TRBJ2-7	CASSARTGSSYEQYF
TRBV4-1	TRBJ1-2	CASSQEQGRLNYGYTF
TRBV24-1	TRBJ2-7	CATSSRGQREQYF
TRBV27	TRBJ1-6	CASSSRDRPNSPLHF
TRBV7-8	TRBJ2-1	CASSLAGGLALKGDEQFF
TRBV14	TRBJ2-7	CASSQVGGGTYEQYF
TRBV5-1	TRBJ2-5	CASSLGEVDQETQYF
TRBV7-9	TRBJ1-1	CASSQGTGGRAFF
TRBV12-3/TRBV12-4	TRBJ1-1	CASRGRFSEAFF
TRBV30	TRBJ1-4	CAWSRDVAGKGEKLFF
TRBV6-5	TRBJ2-7	CASSYSKAAYEQYF
TRBV4-2	TRBJ2-7	CASSQGRNTQYF
TRBV27	TRBJ2-7	CASSWDRASYEQYF
TRBV7-9	TRBJ2-1	CASSLIGARRLDEQFF
TRBV4-2	TRBJ2-1	CASSQVTLLSGSSYNEQFF
TRBV6-2/TRBV6-3	TRBJ2-5	CASSRWETQYF
TRBV7-2	TRBJ1-2	CASSLEGPKVGYTF
TRBV20-1	TRBJ2-7	CSATMLLAGYYEQYF
TRBV19	TRBJ2-3	CASSIDLGGTQYF
TRBV5-1	TRBJ2-2	CASSLNPAANTGELFF
TRBV6-6	TRBJ2-2	CASRQREGVGELFF
TRBV7-6	TRBJ2-3	CASSPVGGSGTDTQYF
TRBV14	TRBJ2-1	CASSQDLAFSGTSYNEQFF
TRBV12-3/TRBV12-4	TRBJ2-3	CASSLETSGSFPQYF
TRBV6-1	TRBJ2-2	CASVRGNTGELFF
TRBV12-3/TRBV12-4	TRBJ2-5	CASRRDSGKTQYF
TRBV30	TRBJ2-2	CAWSAPTGVVTGELFF